This is a list of T cell receptor beta chains from one sample in a study of blood T cell repertoires in COVID-19. Profiling relied on immunoSEQ multiplex PCR, and the TCRdb table lists in-frame clones only, not all of them. The sample shows about 110,000 clones, about nine tenths of them seen only once. Sequenced input: peripheral blood. The receptors here all came from a human donor in a cohort sampled during active COVID-19. The CDR3 runs from the conserved cysteine through the conserved F or W. D genes are given only for firm matches. Clone size is given for some rows only: seen once, a few or many times, or a class if the clone is expanded.

TRBJ2-1 | TRBD2 | TRBV28 | - | TGTGCCAGCAGTTTACCCCCCCCGGCGGGGGGGCATAATGAGCAGTTCTTC | CASSLPPPAGGHNEQFF
TRBJ2-3 | - | TRBV10-3 | - | TGTGCCATCCGGAGGGCTAGCGCTGGCACAGATACGCAGTATTTT | CAIRRASAGTDTQYF
TRBJ1-1 | - | TRBV11-1 | - | TGTGCCAGCAGCCCCCTAGGGGGCACTGAAGCTTTCTTT | CASSPLGGTEAFF
TRBJ2-2 | - | TRBV6-5 | - | TGTGCCAGCAGGGTGTTGGTCGGCACCGGGGAGCTGTTTTTT | CASRVLVGTGELFF
TRBJ2-7 | - | TRBV27 | - | TGTGCCAGCAGTCCAACGGGACTTTCCTACGAGCAGTACTTC | CASSPTGLSYEQYF
TRBJ1-1 | TRBD1 | TRBV4-1 | - | TGCGCCAGCAGACTACAGGGGATCGCAGCTGAAGCTTTCTTT | CASRLQGIAAEAFF
TRBJ1-3 | - | TRBV10-3 | few | TGTGCCATCATTGGACAACGTGGAAACACCATATATTTT | CAIIGQRGNTIYF
TRBJ2-7 | TRBD2 | TRBV14 | - | TGTGCCAGCAGCCCACTAGCGGGAGTGGGTGAGCAGTACTTC | CASSPLAGVGEQYF
TRBJ2-1 | TRBD1 | TRBV6-5 | once | TGTGCCAGCAGAAAGCCGGGACAGGGGCAAAATGAGCAGTTCTTC | CASRKPGQGQNEQFF
TRBJ2-7 | TRBD2 | TRBV6-5 | once | TGTGCCAGCAGTCCGGGACTAGCGACTCACGAGCAGTACTTC | CASSPGLATHEQYF
TRBJ2-5 | TRBD2 | TRBV9 | - | TGTGCCAGCGCCGGACTAGCGGGAGTCGGAGAGACCCAGTACTTC | CASAGLAGVGETQYF
TRBJ2-6 | - | TRBV3-1/TRBV3-2 | - | TGTGCCAGCAGCCAGAGCAACGTCCTGACTTTC | CASSQSNVLTF
TRBJ2-1 | - | TRBV7-6 | - | TGTGCCAGCAGCTTAGCGGTCGGAGGGGCAGGGAATGAGCAGTTCTTC | CASSLAVGGAGNEQFF
TRBJ1-2 | - | TRBV15 | - | TGTGCCACCAGCAGAGGGGGGGATTTTGGCTACACCTTC | CATSRGGDFGYTF
TRBJ1-2 | - | TRBV5-6 | - | TGTGCCAGCAGCCCAACGGAGCGAGCCGTCTATGGCTACACCTTC | CASSPTERAVYGYTF
TRBJ2-3 | - | TRBV6-6 | - | TGTGCCAGCAGCCCGTCTGAAACAGGGCCGGCAGATACGCAGTATTTT | CASSPSETGPADTQYF
TRBJ2-2 | - | TRBV28 | - | TGTGCCAGCAGTCCCCTTTTATTCGGGGAGCTGTTTTTT | CASSPLLFGELFF
TRBJ1-3 | - | TRBV6-6 | - | TGTGCCACCCACATAGGGGGAACTGGAAACACCATATATTTT | CATHIGGTGNTIYF
TRBJ2-2 | TRBD2 | TRBV5-6 | few | TGTGCCAGCAGCTTGGGGCTAGCGGGAGCCGGGGGCACCGGGGAGCTGTTTTTT | CASSLGLAGAGGTGELFF
TRBJ2-7 | TRBD2 | TRBV12-5 | few | TGTGCTAGTGGTTTGTCGGGACTAGCGGGATTTGAGCAGTACTTC | CASGLSGLAGFEQYF
TRBJ1-1 | - | TRBV3-1/TRBV3-2 | - | TGTGCCAGCAGCCGGAGAGGCGTGAACACTGAAGCTTTCTTT | CASSRRGVNTEAFF
TRBJ2-2 | - | TRBV24-1 | - | TGTGCCACCAGTGTCCGCCCTAGACCGACAGGGAACACCGGGGAGCTGTTTTTT | CATSVRPRPTGNTGELFF
TRBJ1-1 | - | TRBV30 | - | TGTGCCTGGAGTGTTCTTGGGGCCCGGACTGAAGCTTTCTTT | CAWSVLGARTEAFF
TRBJ1-6 | - | TRBV18 | - | TGTGCCAGCTCAGCCGGGAGAGACTATAATTCACCCCTCCACTTT | CASSAGRDYNSPLHF
TRBJ2-3 | TRBD2 | TRBV5-1 | - | TGCGCCAGCAGCTTGGGCCAGCGGGAGGGAGATACGCAGTATTTT | CASSLGQREGDTQYF
TRBJ2-2 | - | TRBV21-1 | - | TGTGCCAGCTTAAACGGCGGGAGGCCCGGGGAGCTGTTTTTT | CASLNGGRPGELFF
TRBJ2-2 | TRBD2 | TRBV4-1 | - | TGCGCCAGCAGCCATACTAGCGGTTTCACCGGGGAGCTGTTTTTT | CASSHTSGFTGELFF
TRBJ2-7 | - | TRBV7-2 | few | TGTGCCAGCAGCCCAACTACTGCCTGGAACGAGCAGTACTTC | CASSPTTAWNEQYF
TRBJ2-5 | - | TRBV9 | - | TGTGCCAGCAGCGTAGGGTCAGGCCCCCACCAAGAGACCCAGTACTTC | CASSVGSGPHQETQYF
TRBJ1-5 | - | TRBV6-6 | - | TGTGCCAGCAGTTTTCCACAGGGTCTCGGTGAGCCCCAGCATTTT | CASSFPQGLGEPQHF